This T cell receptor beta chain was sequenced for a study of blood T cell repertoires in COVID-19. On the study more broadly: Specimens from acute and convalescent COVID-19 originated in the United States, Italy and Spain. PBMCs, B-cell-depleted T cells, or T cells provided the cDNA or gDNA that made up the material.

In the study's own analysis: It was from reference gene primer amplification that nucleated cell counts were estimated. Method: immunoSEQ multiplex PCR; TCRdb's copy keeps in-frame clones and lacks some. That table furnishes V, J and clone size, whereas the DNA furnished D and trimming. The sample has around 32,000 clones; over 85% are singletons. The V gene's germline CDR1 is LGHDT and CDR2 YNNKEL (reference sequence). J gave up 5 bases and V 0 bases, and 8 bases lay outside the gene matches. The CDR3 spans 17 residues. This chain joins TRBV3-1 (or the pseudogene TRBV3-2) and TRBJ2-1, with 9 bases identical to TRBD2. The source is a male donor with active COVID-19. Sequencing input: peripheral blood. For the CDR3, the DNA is TGTGCCAGCAGCCAAGATAGGGCGGGGGGGCCGGACAATGAGCAGTTCTTC. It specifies CASSQDRAGGPDNEQFF.